Listed below are T cell receptor beta chains from one sample, sequenced in a study of blood T cell repertoires in COVID-19. Clones were read by immunoSEQ multiplex PCR, and TCRdb kept only the in-frame ones, dropping some. The table shows 210,000 or so clones, with around 90% occurring only once. What was sequenced was peripheral blood. These receptors came from a man aged 35 to 55 with acute or convalescent COVID-19. Both conserved end residues are part of each CDR3. The D gene is left open where the match is weak. Expanded clones get a size class; other rows say once, few or many, or leave the size out.

v_gene,j_gene,d_gene,abundance,CDR3aa,CDR3nt
TRBV27,TRBJ1-1,.,.,CASSLGGNTEAFF,TGTGCCAGCAGTTTAGGCGGGAACACTGAAGCTTTCTTT
TRBV28,TRBJ2-7,TRBD2,.,CASSLLGGSVYEQYF,TGTGCCAGCAGTTTGTTGGGGGGGTCGGTCTACGAGCAGTACTTC
TRBV5-4,TRBJ1-6,TRBD1,.,CASSQDRSSYNSPLHF,TGTGCCAGCAGCCAGGACAGGAGCTCCTATAATTCACCCCTCCACTTT
TRBV3-1/TRBV3-2,TRBJ1-2,TRBD1,.,CASSRNGQGLYYGYTF,TGTGCCAGCAGTCGAAATGGACAGGGACTGTATTATGGCTACACCTTC
TRBV27,TRBJ1-6,TRBD1,.,CASSFGQGSYNSPLHF,TGTGCCAGCAGCTTCGGACAGGGTAGCTATAATTCACCCCTCCACTTT
TRBV9,TRBJ2-5,.,once,CASSVGRAQETQYF,TGTGCCAGCAGCGTAGGCAGGGCCCAAGAGACCCAGTACTTC
TRBV27,TRBJ2-5,.,.,CASSFMRQETQYF,TGTGCCAGCAGTTTCATGCGCCAAGAGACCCAGTACTTC
TRBV3-1/TRBV3-2,TRBJ1-4,TRBD1,.,CASSPTGLYEKLFF,TGTGCCAGCAGCCCGACAGGGTTATATGAAAAACTGTTTTTT
TRBV4-3,TRBJ2-3,TRBD2,.,CASSHISGGVADTQYF,TGCGCCAGCAGCCATATCAGCGGGGGGGTGGCAGATACGCAGTATTTT
TRBV6-5,TRBJ1-2,.,.,CAVGHGGYTF,TGTGCGGTGGGCCATGGAGGCTACACCTTC
TRBV12-3/TRBV12-4,TRBJ1-5,.,.,CASSFGGNQPQHF,TGTGCCAGCAGTTTTGGGGGGAATCAGCCCCAGCATTTT
TRBV6-5,TRBJ2-7,TRBD1,once,CASSPGTGNEYF,TGTGCCAGCAGTCCTGGGACAGGGAACGAGTACTTC
TRBV10-2,TRBJ1-6,.,once,CASRAGDGRGNSPLHF,TGCGCCAGCAGGGCAGGGGACGGAAGGGGTAATTCACCCCTCCACTTT
TRBV12-3/TRBV12-4,TRBJ2-1,.,.,CASSLRGNQQFF,TGTGCCAGCAGTTTACGGGGTAACCAGCAGTTCTTC
TRBV3-1/TRBV3-2,TRBJ1-2,.,.,CASSQDPGANGYTF,TGTGCCAGCAGCCAAGATCCAGGGGCGAATGGCTACACCTTC
TRBV5-4,TRBJ2-5,.,.,CASSLASAGAQETQYF,TGTGCCAGCAGCTTGGCCTCGGCGGGGGCTCAAGAGACCCAGTACTTC
TRBV10-3,TRBJ2-5,.,.,CAISINHRDGETQYF,TGTGCCATCAGTATAAACCACAGGGATGGAGAGACCCAGTACTTC
TRBV18,TRBJ2-2,.,.,CASSPVRPNTGELFF,TGTGCCAGCTCACCTGTGAGGCCGAACACCGGGGAGCTGTTTTTT
TRBV7-8,TRBJ2-7,.,.,CASTPTRGSYEQYF,TGTGCCAGCACCCCTACCCGGGGCTCCTACGAGCAGTACTTC
TRBV19,TRBJ2-7,.,.,CASSIERVPSYEQYF,TGTGCCAGTAGTATCGAGCGAGTACCCAGTTACGAGCAGTACTTC
TRBV5-4,TRBJ2-5,.,.,CASSFYRGGETQYF,TGTGCCAGCAGCTTCTACAGGGGGGGGGAGACCCAGTACTTC
TRBV5-5,TRBJ1-2,.,.,CASSWNREVYTF,TGTGCCAGCAGCTGGAACAGGGAAGTCTACACCTTC
TRBV19,TRBJ1-4,.,.,CASSTRTGGEKLFF,TGTGCCAGTAGTACGCGGACTGGGGGCGAAAAACTGTTTTTT
TRBV6-5,TRBJ2-7,TRBD1,.,CASSPTGGTSYEQYF,TGTGCCAGCAGCCCCACAGGGGGTACCTCCTACGAGCAGTACTTC
TRBV3-1/TRBV3-2,TRBJ2-1,.,.,CASSRTHYDEQFF,TGTGCCAGCAGCAGAACACATTACGATGAGCAGTTCTTC
TRBV9,TRBJ1-1,.,.,CASSVAGGQPNTEAFF,TGTGCCAGCAGCGTAGCTGGAGGACAGCCGAACACTGAAGCTTTCTTT
TRBV5-1,TRBJ1-3,TRBD1,.,CASSPGQVLSGNTIYF,TGCGCCAGCAGCCCGGGACAGGTCCTCTCTGGAAACACCATATATTTT
TRBV28,TRBJ2-5,TRBD2,.,CASSYPGTRGTQYF,TGTGCCAGCAGCTACCCCGGGACTAGGGGGACCCAGTACTTC
TRBV2,TRBJ2-7,TRBD1,.,CASSENRGVMSYEQYF,TGTGCCAGCAGTGAGAACAGGGGGGTAATGTCCTACGAGCAGTACTTC
TRBV4-3,TRBJ2-3,TRBD2,.,CASSQDNGRGGFTDTQYF,TGCGCCAGCAGCCAAGATAACGGGCGGGGGGGGTTCACAGATACGCAGTATTTT
TRBV4-1,TRBJ2-7,TRBD2,.,CASSQDMGGYEQYF,TGCGCCAGCAGCCAAGATATGGGAGGGTACGAGCAGTACTTC
TRBV29-1,TRBJ1-5,.,.,CSATTSPNQPQHF,TGCAGCGCTACGACATCACCCAATCAGCCCCAGCATTTT
TRBV5-4,TRBJ1-4,TRBD1,once,CASSLDRDGEKLFF,TGTGCCAGCAGCTTAGACAGGGACGGGGAAAAACTGTTTTTT
TRBV27,TRBJ1-2,TRBD1,.,CASSLNRGAYGYTF,TGTGCCAGCAGTTTAAACAGGGGAGCCTATGGCTACACCTTC
TRBV29-1,TRBJ1-2,.,.,CSVEVGRGSYGYTF,TGCAGCGTTGAAGTCGGCAGGGGAAGCTATGGCTACACCTTC
TRBV29-1,TRBJ1-3,TRBD1,.,CSVGTGNGNTIYF,TGCAGCGTTGGGACAGGGAATGGAAACACCATATATTTT
TRBV6-5,TRBJ1-3,.,.,CASSTRNGNTIYF,TGTGCCAGCAGTACTCGAAATGGAAACACCATATATTTT
TRBV30,TRBJ2-7,.,once,CAWSAREWDLYEQYF,TGTGCCTGGAGTGCCAGGGAATGGGATCTCTACGAGCAGTACTTC
TRBV2,TRBJ2-3,TRBD1,.,CASSEDRGSTDTQYF,TGTGCCAGCAGCGAAGACAGGGGGAGCACAGATACGCAGTATTTT
TRBV7-2,TRBJ2-5,TRBD2,.,CASSPGLGETQYF,TGTGCCAGCAGCCCAGGACTAGGAGAGACCCAGTACTTC
TRBV5-4,TRBJ2-7,TRBD2,.,CASRDGTSGVREQYF,TGTGCCAGCAGGGACGGGACTAGCGGGGTCCGGGAGCAGTACTTC
TRBV9,TRBJ1-3,.,.,CASSVGSLSGNTIYF,TGTGCCAGCAGCGTAGGATCGCTATCTGGAAACACCATATATTTT
TRBV7-3,TRBJ2-3,TRBD2,once,CARPLAGDEYTQYF,TGTGCCAGGCCGCTAGCGGGGGATGAATATACGCAGTATTTT
TRBV11-2,TRBJ1-1,TRBD1,few,CASSRQGARTEAFF,TGTGCCAGCAGCAGACAGGGGGCTCGGACTGAAGCTTTCTTT
TRBV5-1,TRBJ2-7,TRBD1,.,CASSISPRGTGVPYEQYF,TGCGCCAGCAGCATTTCCCCCCGTGGGACAGGGGTCCCCTACGAGCAGTACTTC
TRBV19,TRBJ1-2,TRBD1,.,CASSIVQGFRYGYTF,TGTGCCAGTAGTATAGTACAGGGGTTTCGCTATGGCTACACCTTC
TRBV30,TRBJ1-6,TRBD1,.,CAWGGTANSPLHF,TGTGCCTGGGGCGGGACAGCAAATTCACCCCTCCACTTT
TRBV2,TRBJ2-3,TRBD2,.,CASMGGIGTDTQYF,TGTGCCAGCATGGGGGGGATTGGCACAGATACGCAGTATTTT
TRBV6-6,TRBJ2-7,.,.,CASNRGGIYEQYF,TGTGCCAGTAACAGGGGGGGGATCTACGAGCAGTACTTC
TRBV30,TRBJ2-6,.,.,CAWSVFRGSGANVLTF,TGTGCCTGGAGTGTATTCAGGGGCTCAGGGGCCAACGTCCTGACTTTC
TRBV2,TRBJ2-5,.,.,CASSGLGGETQYF,TGTGCCAGCAGCGGTCTGGGGGGAGAGACCCAGTACTTC
TRBV10-3,TRBJ1-1,TRBD1,.,CAISEGSWTGF,TGTGCCATCAGTGAGGGATCGTGGACAGGGTTT
TRBV7-2,TRBJ2-2,TRBD2,.,CASSISGGATGELFF,TGTGCCAGCAGCATTAGCGGGGGGGCAACCGGGGAGCTGTTTTTT